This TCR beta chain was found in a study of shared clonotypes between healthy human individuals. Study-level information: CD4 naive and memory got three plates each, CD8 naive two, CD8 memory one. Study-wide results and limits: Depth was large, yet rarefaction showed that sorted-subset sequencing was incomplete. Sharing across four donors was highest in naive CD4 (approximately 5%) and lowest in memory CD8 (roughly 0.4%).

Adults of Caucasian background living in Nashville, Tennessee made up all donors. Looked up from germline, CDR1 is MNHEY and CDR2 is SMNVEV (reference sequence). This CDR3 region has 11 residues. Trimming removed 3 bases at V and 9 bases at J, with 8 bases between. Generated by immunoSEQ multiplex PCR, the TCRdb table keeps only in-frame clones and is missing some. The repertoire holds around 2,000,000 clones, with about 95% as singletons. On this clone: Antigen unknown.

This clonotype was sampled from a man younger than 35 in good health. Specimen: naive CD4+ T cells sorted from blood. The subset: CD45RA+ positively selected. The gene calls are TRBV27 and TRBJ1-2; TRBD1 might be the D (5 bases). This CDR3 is CASSFQGSYTF. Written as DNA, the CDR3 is TGTGCCAGCAGTTTTCAGGGAAGCTACACCTTC.